This T cell receptor (beta chain) emerged from a study of molecular identifiers for immune sequencing clone quantification. The study, taken as a whole, reports: Researchers reportedly could pick up spiked Jurkat TCR RNA from one cell mixed into approximately 910,000 naive cells.

Methods described previously, with TCR primers listed, were used for bulk TCR libraries. TCRdb reprocessed the PCR reads via MiXCR and lists one record per CDR3 protein. The profile covers about 640,000 distinct CDR3 sequences, with just under 20% appearing a single time and 0.85% to 0.9% taken by the ten largest. The CDR3 sequence is 17 residues long. In germline, CDR1 is KGHDR, CDR2 SFDVKD. Trimming cost V 4 bases and J 7 bases; bases outside gene matches: 15. Many counts were recorded for this clonotype. What it binds is unknown. This TCR was sampled from a human donor in good health. Some libraries in this study had Jurkat cell RNA spiked in. The sequencing input was naive CD8+ T cells from blood, with Jurkat cell RNA spiked in. Subset specified: FACS-sorted CD8+CD4-CCR7+CD45RA+ naive T cells. J is TRBJ2-1 and V is TRBV24-1, with 7 bases matching TRBD1. CDR3: CATSDETTGSESNEQFF. CDR3 bases: TGTGCCACCAGTGACGAAACGACAGGGTCCGAGTCGAATGAGCAGTTCTTC.